This T cell receptor beta chain came from a study of shared clonotypes between healthy human individuals. General study results and limits: Shared across a handful of donors were roughly 4.7% of the naive CD4 clonotypes.

In regard to this clone: As yet, its antigen is unknown.

This CDR3 is built from 11 residues. Germline V CDR1 and CDR2: DFQATT, SNEGSKA (reference sequence). Trimming took 5 bases from V and 3 from J, leaving 5 bases between them. Splitting of each subset's genomic DNA was done evenly across several immunoSEQ plates. Libraries were prepared by immunoSEQ multiplex PCR; TCRdb keeps only in-frame clonotypes and omits some of them. The sample records 2 million to 2.5 million clones, 85% to 95% being singletons. This rearrangement joins TRBV20-1 to TRBJ1-3; D call uncertain. The source is a man aged 18 to 29 in good health. Some clones in this sample may be carry-over from other donors' samples. Sequencing input: naive CD4+ T cells from PBMCs. Subset noted: CD45RA+ positively selected. The CDR3 bases are TGCAGTGCTGTTGATGGAAACACCATATATTTT. Encoded protein: CSAVDGNTIYF.